The entry below describes one TCR beta chain. In the original analysis: Reference gene primer amplification gave estimated nucleated cell counts. Profiled with immunoSEQ multiplex PCR; TCRdb holds only in-frame clones, not every one. V and J calls plus clone size are reproduced from that table; the DNA served to infer D and trimming. The table has tens of thousands of clones, 83% seen once. The data were obtained in a study of blood T cell repertoires in COVID-19. Study details: Acute and convalescent COVID-19 samples came from the United States, Italy and Spain. PBMCs, B-cell-depleted T cells, or T cells provided the cDNA or gDNA that made up the material.

There are 14 residues in the CDR3. CDR1 is SGDLS, CDR2 YYNGEE, per germline. V gave up 0 bases and J gave up 8 bases; unmatched junction bases: 2. Sequencing input: peripheral blood. J is TRBJ1-4 and V is TRBV9; 9 bases line up with TRBD1. The sequence was collected from a woman older than 75 with acute or convalescent COVID-19. The CDR3 is CASSVDRGREKLFF. The CDR3 DNA reads TGTGCCAGCAGCGTAGACAGGGGGCGAGAAAAACTGTTTTTT.